This T cell receptor beta chain was identified in a study of blood T cells in healthy people across ages. Whole-study results and caveats: Naive and antigen-experienced cells were not separated, limiting conclusive comparison.

Comment on this clonotype: As yet, its antigen is unknown.

A J-beta primer mix and a sample-barcoded 5' primer were used in a second PCR of about 6 to 12 cycles. Each CDR3 protein is one row after TCRdb ran MiXCR on the 5' RACE reads. The repertoire holds more than 650,000 distinct CDR3 sequences, with 22% as singletons. Trimming removed 6 bases at V and 6 bases at J, with 9 bases between. The CDR3 contains 13 residues. Germline lookup yields CDR1 MGHDK and CDR2 SYGVNS. Sequencing input: blood. This sequence joins TRBV25-1 and TRBJ1-6; D gene uncertain. The TCR originated in a man between 65 and 85 years old in good health. The CDR3 sequence is CASRHPGNSPLHF. CDR3 coding DNA: TGTGCCAGCAGACATCCGGGTAATTCACCCCTCCACTTT.